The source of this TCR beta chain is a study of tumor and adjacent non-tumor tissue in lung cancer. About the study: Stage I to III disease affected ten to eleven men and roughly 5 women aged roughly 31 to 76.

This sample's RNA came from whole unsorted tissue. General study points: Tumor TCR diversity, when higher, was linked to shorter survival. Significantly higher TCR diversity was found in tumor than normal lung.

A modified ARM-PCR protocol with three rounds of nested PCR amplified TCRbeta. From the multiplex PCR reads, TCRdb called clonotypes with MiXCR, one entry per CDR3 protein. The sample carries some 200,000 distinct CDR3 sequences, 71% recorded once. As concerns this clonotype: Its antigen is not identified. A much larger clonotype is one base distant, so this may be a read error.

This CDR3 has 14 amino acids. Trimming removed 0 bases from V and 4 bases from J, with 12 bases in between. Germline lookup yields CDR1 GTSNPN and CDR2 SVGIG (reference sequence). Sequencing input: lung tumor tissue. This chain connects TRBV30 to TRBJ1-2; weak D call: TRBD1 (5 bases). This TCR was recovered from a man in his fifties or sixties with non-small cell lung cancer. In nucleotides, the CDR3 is TGTGCCTGGAGTGTACAAGGGGTGGTCTATGGCTACACCTTC. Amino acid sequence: CAWSVQGVVYGYTF. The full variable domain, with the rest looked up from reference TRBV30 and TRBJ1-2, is SQTIHQWPATLVQPVGSPLSLECTVEGTSNPNLYWYRQAAGRGLQLLFYSVGIGQISSEVPQNLSASRPQDRQFILSSKKLLLSDSGFYLCAWSVQGVVYGYTFGSGTRLTVV.